This T cell receptor beta chain emerged from a study of blood T cells in healthy people across ages. Study-level findings and limits: Higher diversity and more naive CD4+ cells were features of long-lived donors, compared to aged donors.

For this clonotype: Its antigen is unknown. Without the conserved terminal phenylalanine or tryptophan, this CDR3 likely stems from a read error.

PBMCs numbering at least 6 million were isolated per sample. Each sample yielded at least 5.5 micrograms of PBMC total RNA. A sample-barcoded 5' primer and a J-beta primer mix were used in a second PCR of roughly 7 to 11 cycles. A template-switch adaptor containing 12 random nucleotides labeled each cDNA molecule. TCRdb re-analysed the 5' RACE reads in MiXCR, keeping a single row per CDR3 protein. Found here are 700,000 or so distinct CDR3 sequences, approximately 21% of them singletons; the top ten hold about 22%. Germline V gene data show CDR1 as SGHVS and CDR2 as FQNEAQ. Trimming stripped 1 base from V and 2 bases from J, with 13 bases between. CDR3 length: 16 amino acids.

The TCR was taken from a man in his 70s in good health. Material for sequencing was blood. The rearrangement links TRBV7-8 to TRBJ2-3; D call uncertain. CDR3 sequence reads: CASSLEARRPTDTQYS. CDR3 coding DNA: TGTGCCAGCAGCTTAGAGGCTAGAAGGCCCACAGATACGCAGTATTCT.